This T cell receptor (beta chain) was identified in a study of T cell responses to AZD1222 COVID-19 vaccine. Overall study results and limits: Without day 14 samples, only post-peak T cell repertoires were studied. Recipients of AZD1222 seropositive at baseline numbered only 5 to 7. Donors were largely white British and mainly female; clonal diversity was possibly underestimated. Of spike-specific TCRs, nearly half reportedly target regions left unmutated in variants.

Trimming removed 0 bases from V and 0 bases from J; junction bases left unmatched: 17. The germline V gene has CDR1 KGHDR and CDR2 SFDVKD. The CDR3 length is 23 residues. Produced via immunoSEQ multiplex PCR; TCRdb's table is partial and in-frame only. The table has 180,000 or so clones, 91% seen once. Comments on this clone: Its antigen is not identified.

The J gene is TRBJ2-7, the V gene TRBV24-1, with 15 positions matching TRBD2. This TCR was recovered from an adult who received the AZD1222 COVID-19 vaccine. The material was peripheral blood, obtained 28 days after the second AZD1222 dose. CDR3 loop: CATSDLLSGDGTSGRTSSYEQYF. The CDR3 DNA sequence: TGTGCCACCAGTGATTTGCTTTCGGGGGATGGGACTAGCGGGAGGACTAGCTCCTACGAGCAGTACTTC.